A selection of T cell receptor beta chains follows, all from one sample in a study of cytomegalovirus exposure and HLA in healthy donors. Using immunoSEQ multiplex PCR, the repertoire was profiled, and TCRdb retains in-frame clones only, with some absent. This table lists roughly 100,000 clones. Sequenced: PBMCs. The source of these receptors is a man aged 40-49 years in good health and CMV-seronegative. The CDR3 runs from the conserved cysteine through the conserved F or W. Each record gives: D gene, V gene, CDR3 length, J gene, CDR3 DNA, CDR3 protein. D genes are given only for firm matches.

>.|TRBV18|13|TRBJ1-1
TGTGCCAGCTCACCACCGGGGGGCACTGAAGCTTTCTTT
CASSPPGGTEAFF
>TRBD1|TRBV29-1|15|TRBJ2-7
TGCAGCGTTGAAAAGGGTGACAGGGCGGAGAACGAGCAGTACTTC
CSVEKGDRAENEQYF
>.|TRBV4-1|18|TRBJ2-6
TGCGCCAGCAGCCAAGAAGGGGCAGGGGCAACTGGGGCCAACGTCCTGACTTTC
CASSQEGAGATGANVLTF
>TRBD2|TRBV5-4|18|TRBJ2-2
TGTGCCAGCAGCAAGGGACTAGCGGGGGGGCTCAGCACCGGGGAGCTGTTTTTT
CASSKGLAGGLSTGELFF
>.|TRBV11-2|15|TRBJ2-1
TGTGCCAGCAGCTTAGTAGGGAGCTCCTACAATGAGCAGTTCTTC
CASSLVGSSYNEQFF
>TRBD1|TRBV18|15|TRBJ1-4
TGTGCCAGCTCACCAGGGACAGGGACTAATGAAAAACTGTTTTTT
CASSPGTGTNEKLFF
>.|TRBV28|14|TRBJ1-5
TGTGCCAGCAGTTTGGAACAGATTAATCAGCCCCAGCATTTT
CASSLEQINQPQHF
>TRBD1|TRBV7-6|14|TRBJ1-1
TGTGCCAGCAGCTCATACAGGGGGAACACTGAAGCTTTCTTT
CASSSYRGNTEAFF
>.|TRBV10-2|13|TRBJ2-3
TGCGCCAGCAGTGAGTTGGCAGTGGATACGCAGTATTTT
CASSELAVDTQYF
>TRBD1|TRBV5-1|13|TRBJ2-7
TGCGCCAGCAGCTTGGGGACAGGGCGCGAGCAGTACTTC
CASSLGTGREQYF
>TRBD1|TRBV30|14|TRBJ1-5
TGTGCCTGGAGAGCCGGGACAGGGAATCAGCCCCAGCATTTT
CAWRAGTGNQPQHF
>.|TRBV7-8|15|TRBJ1-2
TGTGCCAGCAGTCAACGACAAACCGGGGGCTATGGCTACACCTTC
CASSQRQTGGYGYTF
>.|TRBV4-3|16|TRBJ1-6
TGCGCCAGCAGCCAAGGAGGGACCAGGGGCGATTCACCCCTCCACTTT
CASSQGGTRGDSPLHF
>TRBD2|TRBV30|15|TRBJ2-1
TGTGCCTGGAGTGTACCCAGCGGGAGGGCTGCTGAGCAGTTCTTC
CAWSVPSGRAAEQFF
>.|TRBV2|11|TRBJ2-7
TGTGCCAGCAGTGCGGCCTACGAGCAGTACTTC
CASSAAYEQYF
>.|TRBV5-6|15|TRBJ1-1
TGTGCCAGCAGCTGGGGGACTCACTTGAACACTGAAGCTTTCTTT
CASSWGTHLNTEAFF
>TRBD2|TRBV4-1|16|TRBJ2-4
TGCGCCAGCAGCCAAGGACTAGCGGGGGAGTTAAACATTCAGTACTTC
CASSQGLAGELNIQYF
>TRBD1|TRBV5-4|16|TRBJ2-7
TGTGCCAGCAGCACGCAAAAGACAGGGTCTGGATTGCAGCAGTACTTC
CASSTQKTGSGLQQYF
>TRBD2|TRBV13|12|TRBJ2-7
TGTGCCAGCAGCTTACGGGGGGGGGAGCAGTACTTC
CASSLRGGEQYF
>TRBD2|TRBV6-5|13|TRBJ2-5
TGTGCCAGCGAGTCTAGCGGGAGAGAGACCCAGTACTTC
CASESSGRETQYF
>.|TRBV25-1|14|TRBJ1-6
TGTGCCAGCCGATTCCAGGGCTGGGATTCACCCCTCCACTTT
CASRFQGWDSPLHF
>.|TRBV9|14|TRBJ2-3
TGTGCCAGCAGCGTAGTCGGAGTCTCCGATACGCAGTATTTT
CASSVVGVSDTQYF
>TRBD1|TRBV6-1|18|TRBJ2-2
TGTGCCAGCAGTGATGTGGTTAGACAGGGGGCTTGGACCGGGGAGCTGTTTTTT
CASSDVVRQGAWTGELFF
>.|TRBV29-1|14|TRBJ2-1
TGCAGCGTTGGCCAAGGGGGAGAGGGCAATGAGCAGTTCTTC
CSVGQGGEGNEQFF
>.|TRBV6-6|11|TRBJ1-1
TGTGCCAGCAGTAGAATAGAGGAAGCTTTCTTT
CASSRIEEAFF
>.|TRBV28|15|TRBJ2-1
TGTGCCAGCAGTTCAGACTACGAGTGGTACAATGAGCAGTTCTTC
CASSSDYEWYNEQFF
>TRBD1|TRBV19|14|TRBJ2-5
TGTGCCAGTAGTCCGACAGGGGGCTACGTGACCCAGTACTTC
CASSPTGGYVTQYF
>TRBD2|TRBV5-1|16|TRBJ2-2
TGCGCCAGCAGCTCGACTAGCGGGGCTGGGACCGGGGAGCTGTTTTTT
CASSSTSGAGTGELFF
>TRBD2|TRBV13|14|TRBJ2-1
TGTGCCAGCAGCCAGGGACTAGCGGGCAATGAGCAGTTCTTC
CASSQGLAGNEQFF
>.|TRBV5-1|17|TRBJ2-2
TGCGCCAGCAGCAGTTTACAGAGAGCCACGAACACCGGGGAGCTGTTTTTT
CASSSLQRATNTGELFF
>.|TRBV6-5|15|TRBJ2-7
TGTGCCAGCAGGACCCACGGGGTGGGGACCTACGAGCAGTACTTC
CASRTHGVGTYEQYF
>TRBD2|TRBV7-2|15|TRBJ2-3
TGTGCCAGCAGCCCCCGGACTAGAGTTGTAGATACGCAGTATTTT
CASSPRTRVVDTQYF
>.|TRBV6-1|13|TRBJ1-5
TGTGCCAGCAGTCTCGAGGGTGGGCAGCCCCAGCATTTT
CASSLEGGQPQHF
>.|TRBV10-1|18|TRBJ1-5
TGCGCCAGCACTCGGGACACTCCCCAGTCGGATAGCAATCAGCCCCAGCATTTT
CASTRDTPQSDSNQPQHF
>TRBD2|TRBV4-1|15|TRBJ2-1
TGCGCCAGCAGCCTCGGGACTAGCGTGGGTAATGAGCAGTTCTTC
CASSLGTSVGNEQFF
>TRBD1|TRBV28|14|TRBJ2-5
TGTGCCAGCAGCCCGGGACAGATCCAAGAGACCCAGTACTTC
CASSPGQIQETQYF
>TRBD2|TRBV7-2|15|TRBJ2-7
TGTGCCAGCAGCCCATTTGGAGCGGGGGGGGACGAGCAGTACTTC
CASSPFGAGGDEQYF
>.|TRBV14|14|TRBJ1-6
TGTGCCAGCAGCCACCGTGCCTTCGGTTCACCCCTCCACTTT
CASSHRAFGSPLHF
>TRBD1|TRBV5-1|16|TRBJ2-7
TGCGCCAGCACCCGAATCGGGACAGGCGGGTGGGGCGAGCAGTACTTC
CASTRIGTGGWGEQYF
>TRBD1|TRBV6-1|13|TRBJ1-5
TGTGCCAGCAGGCGACAGGGGGGTCAGCCCCAGCATTTT
CASRRQGGQPQHF
>.|TRBV28|14|TRBJ1-5
TGTGCCATCGCGTTTGGGGGAGGGGGTCAGCCCCAGCATTTT
CAIAFGGGGQPQHF
>.|TRBV19|14|TRBJ1-1
TGTGCCAGTAGTATAGGTCCGGGGAACACTGAAGCTTTCTTT
CASSIGPGNTEAFF
>TRBD1|TRBV28|16|TRBJ1-4
TGTGCCAGCAGCACAATTAGGGACAGGAAGAATGAAAAACTGTTTTTT
CASSTIRDRKNEKLFF
>.|TRBV5-5|16|TRBJ2-7
TGTGCCAGCAGTCCCCCTACCGGACGGGGATACTACGAGCAGTACTTC
CASSPPTGRGYYEQYF
>.|TRBV29-1|14|TRBJ1-2
TGCAGCGTTGAAGAAGGGGCGGGGGCGCTTGGCTACACCTTC
CSVEEGAGALGYTF
>.|TRBV9|14|TRBJ2-2
TGTGCCAGCAGCCCTCATTTAGACACCGGGGAGCTGTTTTTT
CASSPHLDTGELFF
>.|TRBV10-3|11|TRBJ2-7
TGTGCCATCAGTGACTACTACGAGCAGTACTTC
CAISDYYEQYF
>.|TRBV11-2|14|TRBJ2-1
TGTGCCAGCAGCCCCCCCACTCGCCGAAATGAGCAGTTCTTC
CASSPPTRRNEQFF